Listed here are 21 T cell receptor beta chains from one sample, sequenced in a study of cytomegalovirus exposure and HLA in healthy donors. PCR employed 60 Vbeta and 13 Jbeta primers. Assay: immunoSEQ multiplex PCR; the TCRdb copy retains only in-frame clones and omits some. Here the sample spans 150,000 or so clones, around 84% being singletons. The sequencing sample was made of PBMCs. Every receptor here comes from a man aged 45-65 years in good health and CMV-seronegative.

In this sample, this clone turned up a few times. The chain is built from TRBV11-2 and TRBJ2-7, with 9 bases that match TRBD1. V dropped 1 base and J dropped 1; count of bases not matched to a gene: 5. Per the germline V gene, CDR1 is SGHAT and CDR2 is FQNNGV. The CDR3 length is 16 residues. CDR3 region: CASSLGRGTGSYEQYF. The CDR3, as DNA: TGTGCCAGCAGCTTAGGTAGGGGGACAGGGTCCTACGAGCAGTACTTC.

V usage is TRBV6-1 and J usage is TRBJ2-5, with 10 bases identical to TRBD2. The CDR3 is 14 residues long. CDR1 MNHNS and CDR2 SASEGT come from the germline V gene. After removal of 5 bases from V and 11 bases from J, the junction contained 11 bases not matched to a gene. CDR3 protein: CASSPPGLAREQYF. CDR3 in DNA: TGTGCCAGCAGTCCCCCGGGACTAGCGAGAGAGCAGTACTTC.

This chain uses TRBV12-5 with TRBJ1-1; tentatively, D is TRBD1 (6 bases). The CDR3 is made up of 13 amino acids. The germline CDR1 and CDR2 sequences are LGHNT and FRNRAP. Trimming removed 1 base at V and 8 bases at J, with 11 bases between. The CDR3 region has the DNA TGTGCTAGTGGTTTGGGACAGGCGTCGGAAGCTTTCTTT. Protein: CASGLGQASEAFF.

The V call is TRBV7-9, the J call TRBJ2-7; D is uncertain. The CDR3 is 13 residues long. CDR1 SEHNR and CDR2 FQNEAQ come from the germline V gene (reference sequence). Trimming cost V 5 bases and J 3 bases, with 11 bases left between them. CDR3 sequence reads: CASSEAADYEQYF. The CDR3 nucleotides read TGTGCCAGCAGCGAGGCGGCAGACTACGAGCAGTACTTC.

The chain links TRBV5-1 to TRBJ2-1, with 10 bases lining up with TRBD2. Germline values: CDR1 SGHRS, CDR2 YFSETQ. J lost 8 bases, V lost 0 bases, and 8 bases had no gene match. This CDR3 is 16 amino acids long. CDR3 DNA: TGCGCCAGCAGCTTGGCCGAGGCTAGCGGGAGTGATGAGCAGTTCTTC. Its protein is CASSLAEASGSDEQFF.

The J gene is TRBJ2-1, the V gene TRBV19, with D unclear. CDR3 length: 13 amino acids. V was clipped by 3 bases and J by 7 bases, with 10 bases between them. Germline CDR1 LNHDA, CDR2 SQIVND (reference sequence). The CDR3 region is CASSMRQLNEQFF. Written as DNA, the CDR3 is TGTGCCAGTAGTATGAGGCAGTTGAATGAGCAGTTCTTC.

This chain uses TRBV28 with TRBJ1-1; the match to TRBD1 covers 10 bases. Germline assignment: CDR1 MDHEN and CDR2 SYDVKM. V was clipped by 4 bases and J by 1 base; unmatched bases: 9. CDR3 length equals 17 residues. The CDR3 loop reads CASSYRDRGGGNTEAFF. DNA for the CDR3: TGTGCCAGCAGTTACCGGGACAGGGGAGGGGGGAACACTGAAGCTTTCTTT.

J is TRBJ1-5 and V is TRBV28; D is undetermined. Germline values: CDR1 MDHEN, CDR2 SYDVKM. This CDR3 region has 16 residues. Deletions cut 3 bases from V and 6 bases from J, with 18 bases between. CDR3 nucleotide sequence: TGTGCCAGCAGTTTTCCAGGTGTGTTCGGTGCTCAGCCCCAGCATTTT. This sequence encodes CASSFPGVFGAQPQHF.

This rearrangement joins TRBV27 to TRBJ2-5; 9 bases are a match to TRBD1. The DNA matches TRBJ2-7 better at its end, which makes the J call doubtful. The CDR3 spans 13 residues. In germline, CDR1 is MNHEY, CDR2 SMNVEV (reference sequence). The CDR3 spells CATWRGQGGEQYF. The CDR3 DNA reads TGTGCCACGTGGCGGGGACAGGGCGGCGAGCAGTACTTC.

For the CDR3, the DNA is TGTGCCAGCTCACCCGACAGTAACTATGGCTACACCTTC. Translated: CASSPDSNYGYTF. V and J are TRBV18 and TRBJ1-2, with D tentatively TRBD1 (5 bases). Trimming pared 3 bases from V and 1 base from J, leaving 6 bases between. CDR3 length: 13 amino acids. Germline V gene lookup returns CDR1 KGHSH and CDR2 LQKENI.

The chain recombines TRBV5-1 with TRBJ2-5; weak D call: TRBD1 (6 bases). V lost 0 bases and J lost 3, with 9 bases in between. Per germline, CDR1 SGHRS and CDR2 YFSETQ. The CDR3 is made up of 14 amino acids. The CDR3 protein is CASSLGGQKETQYF. For the CDR3, the DNA is TGCGCCAGCAGCTTGGGGGGGCAGAAAGAGACCCAGTACTTC. Filled out from reference TRBV5-1 and TRBJ2-5, the complete variable domain reads KAGVTQTPRYLIKTRGQQVTLSCSPISGHRSVSWYQQTPGQGLQFLFEYFSETQRNKGNFPGRFSGRQFSNSRSEMNVSTLELGDSALYLCASSLGGQKETQYFGPGTRLLVL.

The V and J genes are TRBV11-3 and TRBJ1-1; D may be TRBD1 (6 bases). The V and J ends lost 3 bases and 5 bases respectively, with 10 bases between them. CDR1 is SGHNT, CDR2 YENEEA, per germline. The length of the CDR3 is 13 residues. The CDR3 coding sequence is TGTGCCAGCAGCTTGCGAGGGGGTACTGAAGCTTTCTTT. The encoded protein is CASSLRGGTEAFF.

This clone occurred once. The chain uses TRBV25-1 and TRBJ2-5; 9 bases map to TRBD1. The end of the DNA fits TRBJ2-7 better, so the J call may be wrong. Per the germline V gene, CDR1 is MGHDK and CDR2 is SYGVNS. CDR3 length equals 17 residues. The CDR3 region has the DNA TGTGCCAGCAGTGCGAAGCCCGGGACAGGGAACTTCTACGAGCAGTACTTC. The encoded protein is CASSAKPGTGNFYEQYF.

V is TRBV5-4 and J is TRBJ2-6; the match to TRBD1 covers 9 bases. J was trimmed by 0 bases and V by 4 bases; bases with no gene match: 8. Germline CDR1 reads SGHNT; CDR2 reads YYREEE (reference sequence). There are 18 residues in the CDR3. CDR3 in amino acids: CASSHRGTGFSGANVLTF. CDR3 in DNA: TGTGCCAGCAGCCATCGCGGGACAGGGTTCTCTGGGGCCAACGTCCTGACTTTC.

The table lists this clone with a few counts. V usage is TRBV15 and J usage is TRBJ2-2; D unclear. Trimming removed 5 bases at V and 6 bases at J, with 7 bases between. This CDR3 has 12 amino acids. The germline gives CDR1 LNHNV, CDR2 YYDKDF (reference sequence). The CDR3: CATSLISGELFF. CDR3 in DNA: TGTGCCACCAGCCTTATTTCCGGGGAGCTGTTTTTT.

The rearrangement links TRBV5-1 to TRBJ1-4; 7 nucleotides line up with TRBD1. J gave up 8 bases and V 4 bases, and 11 bases lay outside the gene matches. CDR1 and CDR2 (germline): SGHRS, YFSETQ. This CDR3 has 15 amino acids. The CDR3 bases are TGCGCCAGCAGCCTTTCGACAGGGAAGGGGGAAAAACTGTTTTTT. This encodes CASSLSTGKGEKLFF.

The rearrangement links TRBV11-1 to TRBJ2-6; the match to TRBD1 covers 11 bases. The ends lost 5 bases at V and 1 base at J; junction bases unmatched: 1. This CDR3 comprises 16 residues. In germline, CDR1 is SGHAT, CDR2 FQDESV (reference sequence). The chain's CDR3 is CASSGQGASGANVLTF. Here the CDR3 DNA reads TGTGCCAGCAGCGGACAGGGGGCGTCTGGGGCCAACGTCCTGACTTTC.

The genes are TRBV5-6 and TRBJ2-5, with TRBD2 matching over 7 bases. V lost 0 bases and J lost 0; bases outside the gene matches: 5. The CDR3 length is 16 residues. Germline assignment: CDR1 SGHDT and CDR2 YYEEEE. As DNA, the CDR3 is TGTGCCAGCAGCTTGGGGCGACTAGCCAACCAAGAGACCCAGTACTTC. Translated: CASSLGRLANQETQYF.

V is TRBV9 and J is TRBJ2-7; 9 positions match TRBD2. This CDR3 has 15 amino acids. After removal of 0 bases from V and 0 bases from J, the junction contained 1 base not matched to a gene. Germline-derived CDR1 and CDR2 are SGDLS and YYNGEE. The CDR3 protein is CASSVGLAASYEQYF. CDR3 DNA: TGTGCCAGCAGCGTAGGACTAGCGGCCTCCTACGAGCAGTACTTC.

The chain joins TRBV28 to TRBJ1-2, with a tentative D call TRBD1 (5 bases). Looked up from germline, CDR1 is MDHEN and CDR2 is SYDVKM. The CDR3 runs to 14 residues. V lost 8 bases and J 6 bases, leaving 19 bases between the germline ends. The CDR3 bases are TGTGCCAGCGTAGGAGGGGATTTTGCGGATGGCTACACCTTC. It codes for CASVGGDFADGYTF.

The chain recombines TRBV9 with TRBJ1-4; 7 bases align to TRBD1. CDR3 length: 16 residues. Unmatched junction bases numbered 9, after V lost 4 bases and J lost 3 bases. CDR1 and CDR2 (germline): SGDLS, YYNGEE. CDR3 DNA sequence: TGTGCCAGCAGCACCCGGACAGGAACGGCTAATGAAAAACTGTTTTTT. Translating gives CASSTRTGTANEKLFF. Full variable domain (rest looked up from reference TRBV9 and TRBJ1-4): DSGVTQTPKHLITATGQRVTLRCSPRSGDLSVYWYQQSLDQGLQFLIQYYNGEERAKGNILERFSAQQFPDLHSELNLSSLELGDSALYFCASSTRTGTANEKLFFGSGTQLSVL.